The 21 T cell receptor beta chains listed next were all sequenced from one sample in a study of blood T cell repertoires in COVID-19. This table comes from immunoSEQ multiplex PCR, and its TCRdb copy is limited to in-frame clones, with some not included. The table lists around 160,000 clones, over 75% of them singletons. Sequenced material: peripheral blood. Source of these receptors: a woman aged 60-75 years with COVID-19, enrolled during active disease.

CDR3 sequence: CASSPNRGSYNEQFF. Written as DNA, the CDR3 is TGTGCCAGCAGTCCGAACAGGGGCTCCTACAATGAGCAGTTCTTC. The V gene is TRBV7-9, the J gene TRBJ2-1; 7 nucleotides line up with TRBD1. The V and J ends lost 6 bases and 0 bases, in that order; junction bases with no gene match: 5. The CDR3 covers 15 residues. Germline values: CDR1 SEHNR, CDR2 FQNEAQ (reference sequence).

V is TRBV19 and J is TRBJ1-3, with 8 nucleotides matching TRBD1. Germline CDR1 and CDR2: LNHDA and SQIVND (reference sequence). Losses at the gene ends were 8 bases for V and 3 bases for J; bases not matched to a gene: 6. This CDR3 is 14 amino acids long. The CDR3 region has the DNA TGTGCCAGTTCGGACAGGGCAAGTGGAAACACCATATATTTT. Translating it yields CASSDRASGNTIYF.

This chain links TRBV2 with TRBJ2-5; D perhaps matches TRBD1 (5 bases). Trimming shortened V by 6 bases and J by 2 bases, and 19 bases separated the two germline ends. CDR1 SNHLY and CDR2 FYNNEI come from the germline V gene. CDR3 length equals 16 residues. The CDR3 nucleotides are TGTGCCAGCAGAGCCAGGGCAGTGGTCAGGCAAGAGACCCAGTACTTC. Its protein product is CASRARAVVRQETQYF.

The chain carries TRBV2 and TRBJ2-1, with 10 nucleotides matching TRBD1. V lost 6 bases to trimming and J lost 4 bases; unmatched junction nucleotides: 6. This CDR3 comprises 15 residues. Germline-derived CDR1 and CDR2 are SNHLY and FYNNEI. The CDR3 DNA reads TGTGCCAGCAGGCCAGGACAGGGGGGGTACAATGAGCAGTTCTTC. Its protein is CASRPGQGGYNEQFF.

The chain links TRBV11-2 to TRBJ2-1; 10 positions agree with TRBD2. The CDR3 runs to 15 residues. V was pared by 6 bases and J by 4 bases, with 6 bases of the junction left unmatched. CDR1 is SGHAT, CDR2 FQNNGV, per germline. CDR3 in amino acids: CASSLLAGTYNEQFF. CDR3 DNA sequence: TGTGCCAGCAGTCTACTAGCGGGGACTTACAATGAGCAGTTCTTC.

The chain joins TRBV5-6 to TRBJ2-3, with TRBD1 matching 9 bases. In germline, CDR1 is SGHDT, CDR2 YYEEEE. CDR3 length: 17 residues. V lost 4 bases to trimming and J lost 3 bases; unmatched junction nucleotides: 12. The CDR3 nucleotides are TGTGCCAGCAGCCCCCCGGGACAGGGTGCAGCTACAGATACGCAGTATTTT. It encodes CASSPPGQGAATDTQYF.

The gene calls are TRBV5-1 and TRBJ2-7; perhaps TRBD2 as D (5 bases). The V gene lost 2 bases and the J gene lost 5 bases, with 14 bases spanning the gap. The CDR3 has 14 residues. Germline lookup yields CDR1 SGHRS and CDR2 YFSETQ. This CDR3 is CASSLLGRGNEQYF. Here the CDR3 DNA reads TGCGCCAGCAGCTTACTGGGAAGAGGGAACGAGCAGTACTTC.

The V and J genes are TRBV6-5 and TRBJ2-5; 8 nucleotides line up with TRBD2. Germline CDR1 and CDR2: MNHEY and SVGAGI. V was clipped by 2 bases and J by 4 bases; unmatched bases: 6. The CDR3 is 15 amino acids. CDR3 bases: TGTGCCAGCAGTTACACGGGGGGGTCCGGAGAGACCCAGTACTTC. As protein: CASSYTGGSGETQYF.

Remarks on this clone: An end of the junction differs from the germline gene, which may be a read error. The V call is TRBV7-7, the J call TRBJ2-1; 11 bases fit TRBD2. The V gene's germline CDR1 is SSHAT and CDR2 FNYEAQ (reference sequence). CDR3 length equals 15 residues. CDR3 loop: CASSAASGGFNEQFF. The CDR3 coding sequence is TGTGCTAGCAGCGCCGCTAGCGGGGGGTTCAATGAGCAGTTCTTC.

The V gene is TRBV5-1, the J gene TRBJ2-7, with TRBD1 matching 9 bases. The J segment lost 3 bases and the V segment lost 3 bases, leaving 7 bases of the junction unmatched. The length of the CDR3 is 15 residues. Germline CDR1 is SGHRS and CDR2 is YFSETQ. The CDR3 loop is CASSYSGTGIYEQYF. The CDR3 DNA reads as TGCGCCAGCAGCTACTCCGGGACAGGGATCTACGAGCAGTACTTC.

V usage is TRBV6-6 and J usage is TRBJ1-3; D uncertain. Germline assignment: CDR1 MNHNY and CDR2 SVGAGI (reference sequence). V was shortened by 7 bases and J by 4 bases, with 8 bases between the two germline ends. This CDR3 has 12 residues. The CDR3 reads CASTPNGNTIYF. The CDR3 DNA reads TGTGCCAGCACCCCTAACGGAAACACCATATATTTT.

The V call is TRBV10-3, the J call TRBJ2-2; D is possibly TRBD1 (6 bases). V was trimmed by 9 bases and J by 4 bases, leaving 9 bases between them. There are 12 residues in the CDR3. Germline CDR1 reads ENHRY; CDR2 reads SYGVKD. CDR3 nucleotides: TGTGCCATTGGACAGAGCACCGGGGAGCTGTTTTTT. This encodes CAIGQSTGELFF.

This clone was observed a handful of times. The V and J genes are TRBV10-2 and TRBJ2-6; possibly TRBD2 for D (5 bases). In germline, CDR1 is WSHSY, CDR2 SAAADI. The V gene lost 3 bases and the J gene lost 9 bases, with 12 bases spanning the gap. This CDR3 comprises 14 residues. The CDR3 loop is CASSDQLENNVLTF. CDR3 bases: TGCGCCAGCAGTGACCAACTAGAGAACAACGTCCTGACTTTC.

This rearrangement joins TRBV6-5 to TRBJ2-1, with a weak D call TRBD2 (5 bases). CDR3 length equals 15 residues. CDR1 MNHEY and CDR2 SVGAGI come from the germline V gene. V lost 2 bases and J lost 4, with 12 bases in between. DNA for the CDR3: TGTGCCAGCAGTTACGGCACGGGAAGTTACAATGAGCAGTTCTTC. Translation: CASSYGTGSYNEQFF.

Written as DNA, the CDR3 is TGTGCCAGCAGCTCGCGGGGGGTTAGGGCCAACGTCCTGACTTTC. It codes for CASSSRGVRANVLTF. This sequence joins TRBV7-9 and TRBJ2-6; 8 nucleotides align to TRBD2. The V segment lost 4 bases and the J segment 5 bases; nucleotides outside the gene matches: 4. The CDR3 length is 15 residues. Germline CDR1 reads SEHNR; CDR2 reads FQNEAQ (reference sequence).

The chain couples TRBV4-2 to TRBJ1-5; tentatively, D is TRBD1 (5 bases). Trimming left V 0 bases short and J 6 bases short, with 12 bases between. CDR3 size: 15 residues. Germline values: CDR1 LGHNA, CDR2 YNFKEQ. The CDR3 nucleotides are TGTGCCAGCAGCCAAGAGGCCCAGGGATCTCAGCCCCAGCATTTT. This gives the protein CASSQEAQGSQPQHF.

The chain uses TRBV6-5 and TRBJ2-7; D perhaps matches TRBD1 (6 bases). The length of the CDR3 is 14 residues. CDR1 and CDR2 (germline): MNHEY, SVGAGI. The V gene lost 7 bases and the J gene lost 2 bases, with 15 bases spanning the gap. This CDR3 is CASTRTASTYEQYF. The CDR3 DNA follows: TGTGCCAGCACCCGGACAGCTAGCACCTACGAGCAGTACTTC.

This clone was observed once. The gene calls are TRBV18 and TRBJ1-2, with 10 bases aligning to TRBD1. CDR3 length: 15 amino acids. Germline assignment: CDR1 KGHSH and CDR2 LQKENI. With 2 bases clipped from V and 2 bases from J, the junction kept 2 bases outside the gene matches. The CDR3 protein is CASSPGGQGNYGYTF. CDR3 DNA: TGTGCCAGCTCACCAGGGGGACAGGGGAACTATGGCTACACCTTC.

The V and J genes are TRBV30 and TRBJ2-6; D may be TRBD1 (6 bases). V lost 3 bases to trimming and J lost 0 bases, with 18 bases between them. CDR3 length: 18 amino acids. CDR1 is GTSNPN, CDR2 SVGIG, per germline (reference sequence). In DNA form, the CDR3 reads TGTGCCTGGAGGCGGGTGAGCAGGGGTTACTCTGGGGCCAACGTCCTGACTTTC. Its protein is CAWRRVSRGYSGANVLTF.

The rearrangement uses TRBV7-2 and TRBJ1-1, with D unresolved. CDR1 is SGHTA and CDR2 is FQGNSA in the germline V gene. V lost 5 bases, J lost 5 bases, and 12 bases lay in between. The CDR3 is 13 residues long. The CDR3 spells CASSTLRTTEAFF. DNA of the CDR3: TGTGCCAGCAGCACCCTAAGAACGACTGAAGCTTTCTTT.

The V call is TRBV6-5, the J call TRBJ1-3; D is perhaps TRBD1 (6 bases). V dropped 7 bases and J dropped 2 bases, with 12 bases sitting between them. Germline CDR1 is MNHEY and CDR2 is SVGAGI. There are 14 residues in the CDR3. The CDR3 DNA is TGTGCCAGCACCCACGAGGGGGCTGGAAACACCATATATTTT. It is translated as CASTHEGAGNTIYF.